The clone carrying this T cell receptor beta chain was counted many times. Its specificity is unknown. The data stem from a study of identical twins. Study-wide results and limits: Twin pairs had excess sharing that was weaker in beta out-of-frame sequences.

Every one of the donors was a healthy Caucasian. Trimming removed 3 bases from V and 1 base from J, with 3 bases in between. The CDR3 has 12 amino acids. Looked up from germline, CDR1 is ENHRY and CDR2 is SYGVKD. A universal primer site was created by template switching, with the cDNA bearing unique molecular identifiers. MiXCR, applied by TCRdb to the 5' RACE reads, yields one record per CDR3 protein. The table records around 1.7 million distinct CDR3 sequences, around 29% of them present only once. This TCR derives from a newborn girl in good health. The rearrangement joins TRBV10-3 to TRBJ2-5; D gene uncertain. Source material: cord blood. The CDR3 is CAISEPQETQYF. The CDR3 nucleotides are TGTGCCATCAGTGAACCCCAAGAGACCCAGTACTTC.